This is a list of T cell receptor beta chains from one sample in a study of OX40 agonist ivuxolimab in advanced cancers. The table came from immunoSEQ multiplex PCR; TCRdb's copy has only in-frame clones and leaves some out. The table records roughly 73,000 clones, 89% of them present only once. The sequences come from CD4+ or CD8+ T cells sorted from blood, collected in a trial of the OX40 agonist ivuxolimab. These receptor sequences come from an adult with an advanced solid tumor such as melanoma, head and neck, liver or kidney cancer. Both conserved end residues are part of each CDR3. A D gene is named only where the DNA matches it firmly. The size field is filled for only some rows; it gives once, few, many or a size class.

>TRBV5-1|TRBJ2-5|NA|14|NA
TGCGCCAGCAGCTTGGCGGGTAACCAAGAGACCCAGTACTTC
CASSLAGNQETQYF
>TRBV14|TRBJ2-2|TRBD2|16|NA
TGTGCCAGCAGCCAGTGGACTAGCGGAGCCACCGGGGAGCTGTTTTTT
CASSQWTSGATGELFF
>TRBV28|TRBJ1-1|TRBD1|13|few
TGTGCCAGCAGATCTGGACAGGTCGTAGCAGCTTTCTTT
CASRSGQVVAAFF
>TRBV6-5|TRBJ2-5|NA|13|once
TGTGCCAGCAGCCGCGGACCCCAAGAGACCCAGTACTTC
CASSRGPQETQYF
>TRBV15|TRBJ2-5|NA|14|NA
TGTGCCACCACCCAAACAGCAGGGCAAGAGACCCAGTACTTC
CATTQTAGQETQYF
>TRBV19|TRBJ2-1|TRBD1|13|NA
TGTGCCAGTAGAGGGACAGTCTACAATGAGCAGTTCTTC
CASRGTVYNEQFF
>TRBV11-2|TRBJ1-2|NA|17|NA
TGTGCCAGCAGCTTAGAGGGGGGCGGCAGGAACAACTATGGCTACACCTTC
CASSLEGGGRNNYGYTF
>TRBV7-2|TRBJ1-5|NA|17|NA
TGTGCCAGCAGCTTAGGTAGTCTGGGGCAGAACAATCAGCCCCAGCATTTT
CASSLGSLGQNNQPQHF
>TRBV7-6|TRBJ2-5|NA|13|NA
TGTGCCAGCAGCCCCTTGGCCCAAGAGACCCAGTACTTC
CASSPLAQETQYF
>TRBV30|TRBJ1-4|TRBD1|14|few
TGTGCCTGGGGCAGGGGACAGACTAATGAAAAACTGTTTTTT
CAWGRGQTNEKLFF
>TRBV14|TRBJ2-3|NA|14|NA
TGTGCCAGCAGCCAGGGATCCGGGGCAGATACGCAGTATTTT
CASSQGSGADTQYF
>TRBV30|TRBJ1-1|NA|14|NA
TGTGCCTGGAGTGTTATGGGGTTGAACACTGAAGCTTTCTTT
CAWSVMGLNTEAFF
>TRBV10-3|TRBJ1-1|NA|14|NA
TGTGCCATCATCCCGAAGTGGGCGAACACTGAAGCTTTCTTT
CAIIPKWANTEAFF
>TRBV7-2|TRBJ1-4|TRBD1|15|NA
TGTGCCAGCAGCTTTTCCGGGACAGGGGATGAAAAACTGTTTTTT
CASSFSGTGDEKLFF
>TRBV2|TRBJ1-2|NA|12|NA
TGTGCCAGCAGGGCTACAGTGTATGGCTACACCTTC
CASRATVYGYTF
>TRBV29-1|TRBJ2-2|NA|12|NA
TGCAGCGGGGGAATCCAAACCGGGGAGCTGTTTTTT
CSGGIQTGELFF
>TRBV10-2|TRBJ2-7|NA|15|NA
TGCGCCAGCAGTGAAATAGGACGGAACTCCTACGAGCAGTACTTC
CASSEIGRNSYEQYF
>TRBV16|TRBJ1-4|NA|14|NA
TGTGCCAGCAGCCAGACAGCGACTAATGAAAAACTGTTTTTT
CASSQTATNEKLFF
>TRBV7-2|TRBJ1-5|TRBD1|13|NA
TGTGCCAGCAGCAACCCGACAGGGCGGCCCCAGCATTTT
CASSNPTGRPQHF
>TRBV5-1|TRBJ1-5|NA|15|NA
TGCGCCAGCAGCTTGGCCAGCGGGGTCAATCAGCCCCAGCATTTT
CASSLASGVNQPQHF
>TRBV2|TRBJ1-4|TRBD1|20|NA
TGTGCCAGCAGCTTATTCATCTGGGGACAGGCCGGTAGGACTAATGAAAAACTGTTTTTT
CASSLFIWGQAGRTNEKLFF
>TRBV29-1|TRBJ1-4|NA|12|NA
TGCAGCGCCGGGACCTTGAATGAAAAACTGTTTTTT
CSAGTLNEKLFF
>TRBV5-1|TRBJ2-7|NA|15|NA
TGCGCCAGCAGCCCTCGGCCGGAAAATAACTACGAGCAGTACTTC
CASSPRPENNYEQYF
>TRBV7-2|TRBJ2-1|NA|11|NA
TGTGCCAGCAGCTTAATGGGTGAGCAGTTCTTC
CASSLMGEQFF
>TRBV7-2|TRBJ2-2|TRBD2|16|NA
TGTGCCAGCAGCCGGACTAGCGGGGGATACACCGGGGAGCTGTTTTTT
CASSRTSGGYTGELFF
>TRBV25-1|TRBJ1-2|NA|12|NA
TGTGCCAGCAGTAAGGACAGCTATGGCTACACCTTC
CASSKDSYGYTF
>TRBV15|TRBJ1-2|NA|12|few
TGTGCCACCAGCAGAGATCAGGGTGGCTACACCTTC
CATSRDQGGYTF
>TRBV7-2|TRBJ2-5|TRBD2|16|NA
TGTGCCAGCAGCCCCTCTAGCGGGAGGGCCCAGGAGACCCAGTACTTC
CASSPSSGRAQETQYF
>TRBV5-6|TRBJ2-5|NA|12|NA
TGTGCCAGCAGCTTAGGTCAAGAGACCCAGTACTTC
CASSLGQETQYF
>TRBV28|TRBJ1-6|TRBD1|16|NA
TGTGCCAGCAGTTGGGCCCGGGACAGGTATAATTCACCCCTCCACTTT
CASSWARDRYNSPLHF
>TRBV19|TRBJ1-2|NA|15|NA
TGTGCCAGTAGCCTTGACAGTACGCTAAACTATGGCTACACCTTC
CASSLDSTLNYGYTF
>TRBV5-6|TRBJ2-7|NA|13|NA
TGTGCCAGCAGCGCCGGGATTTCTAACGAGCAGTACTTC
CASSAGISNEQYF
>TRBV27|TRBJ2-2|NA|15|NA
TGTGCCAGCAGTTATATGGGGGGGGCCACCGGGGAGCTGTTTTTT
CASSYMGGATGELFF
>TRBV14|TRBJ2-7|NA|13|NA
TGTGCCAGCAGCCAAGAGGGGGTAGGCGAGCAGTACTTC
CASSQEGVGEQYF
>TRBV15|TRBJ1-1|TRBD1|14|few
TGTGCCACCAGCGAGGACAGGGATTTCACTGAAGCTTTCTTT
CATSEDRDFTEAFF
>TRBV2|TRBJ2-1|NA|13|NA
TGTGCCAGCAGTGGGGGGGTGTACAATGAGCAGTTCTTC
CASSGGVYNEQFF
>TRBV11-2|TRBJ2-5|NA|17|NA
TGTGCCAGCAGCTTAGATAAAGGGATCGGGCAGGGAGAGACCCAGTACTTC
CASSLDKGIGQGETQYF
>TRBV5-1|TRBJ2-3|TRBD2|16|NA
TGCGCCAGCAGCTCCCTTTTGGGCGGGGGTACAGATACGCAGTATTTT
CASSSLLGGGTDTQYF
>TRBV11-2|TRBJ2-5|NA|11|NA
TGTGCCAGCAGCCTCCAAGAGACCCAGTACTTC
CASSLQETQYF
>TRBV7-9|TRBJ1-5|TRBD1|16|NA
TGTGCCAGCAGTTTGGAACAGGGGGTAAGCAATCAGCCCCAGCATTTT
CASSLEQGVSNQPQHF
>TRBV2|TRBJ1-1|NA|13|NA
TGTGCCAGCATAACTACTAGGGACACTGAAGCTTTCTTT
CASITTRDTEAFF
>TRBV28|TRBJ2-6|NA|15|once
TGTGCCAGCACACTCGGAGGAGCTGGGGCCAACGTCCTGACTTTC
CASTLGGAGANVLTF
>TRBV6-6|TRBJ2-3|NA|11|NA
TGTGCCGGGTCAGCGGCAGATACGCAGTATTTT
CAGSAADTQYF
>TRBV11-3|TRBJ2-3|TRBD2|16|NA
TGTGCCAGCAGCTTAGGGCGGGAGAGATTGGAAGATACGCAGTATTTT
CASSLGRERLEDTQYF
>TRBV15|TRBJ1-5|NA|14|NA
TGTGCCACCAGCAAGAGGGATGGCAATCAGCCCCAGCATTTT
CATSKRDGNQPQHF
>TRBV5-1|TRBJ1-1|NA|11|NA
TGCGCCAGCAGCTTGGGGGGGAAAGCTTTCTTT
CASSLGGKAFF
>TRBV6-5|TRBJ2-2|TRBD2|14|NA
TGTGCCAGCAGTCCGCGGGGGGGCGCCGGGGAGCTGTTTTTT
CASSPRGGAGELFF
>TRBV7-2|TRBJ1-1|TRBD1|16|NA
TGTGCCAGCAGTTTCATCGCAGGGGGCGGAAACGCTGAAGCTTTCTTT
CASSFIAGGGNAEAFF
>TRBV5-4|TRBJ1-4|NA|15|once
TGTGCCAGCAGCCCCAGTGCTTCCGGGGTTGAAAAACTGTTTTTT
CASSPSASGVEKLFF
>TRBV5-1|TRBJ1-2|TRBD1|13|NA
TGCGCCAGCAGCTTGGACAGGGGGCCAGGCTACACCTTC
CASSLDRGPGYTF
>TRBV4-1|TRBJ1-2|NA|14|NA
TGCGCCAGCAGCCAAGAAGGGGCGCCGTATGGCTACACCTTC
CASSQEGAPYGYTF
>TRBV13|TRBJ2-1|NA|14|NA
TGTGCCAGCAGCTCAAAGGGACCACGGGGTGAGCAGTTCTTC
CASSSKGPRGEQFF
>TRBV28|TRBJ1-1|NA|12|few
TGTGCCAGCAGTTTAACGAACACTGAAGCTTTCTTT
CASSLTNTEAFF
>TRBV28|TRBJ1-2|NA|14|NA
TGTGCCAGCAGTTTATTAGGGCTTAACTATGGCTACACCTTC
CASSLLGLNYGYTF